The clone carrying this T cell receptor (beta chain) has a handful of counts. Its antigen remains unknown. The data were taken from a study of somatic mutations in cytotoxic T cells in rheumatoid arthritis. The table came from immunoSEQ multiplex PCR; TCRdb's copy has only in-frame clones and leaves some out. The repertoire holds roughly 10,000 clones, 81% seen once, with roughly a fifth in the top ten. Study-wide points: Of more than 55 patients, under 10 had a largest CD8+ clone that exceeded 20% of CD8+ cells. Increasing age coincided with elevated CD8+ clonality among rheumatoid arthritis patients, though not among healthy controls.

The receptor was derived from a woman aged 50 to 60 in good health. Sequencing input: CD8+ T cells sorted from blood.

The CDR3 spells CASSFVEQGGEQYF. CDR3 nucleotides: TGTGCCAGCAGTTTTGTGGAACAGGGCGGTGAGCAGTACTTC. The genes are TRBV28 and TRBJ2-7; a possible D gene is TRBD1 (6 bases). The V gene lost 3 bases and the J gene lost 7 bases, with 16 bases spanning the gap. The CDR3 spans 14 residues. Germline assignment: CDR1 MDHEN and CDR2 SYDVKM.